This passage covers 13 T cell receptor beta chains from one sample sequenced in a study of beta chain features in type 1 diabetes. The entirety of the isolated RNA underwent reverse transcription, so expressed TCRB transcripts were sequenced. Profiling relied on immunoSEQ multiplex PCR, and the TCRdb table lists in-frame clones only, not all of them. This sample carries approximately 84,000 clones, 30% to 40% of them seen once, and the ten largest clones take 0.4% to 0.55%. Sequencing input: stem cell memory CD4+ T cells from blood. The receptors derive from a woman aged 18-29 years in good health.

The J gene is TRBJ1-2, the V gene TRBV30; 7 bases map to TRBD1. V lost 0 bases, J lost 8 bases, and 9 bases stayed unmatched. The CDR3 is 14 residues long. Per the germline V gene, CDR1 is GTSNPN and CDR2 is SVGIG (reference sequence). The CDR3 sequence: CAWSVLTGLYGYTF. The CDR3 DNA is TGTGCCTGGAGTGTATTGACAGGGCTATACGGCTACACCTTC. The full variable domain, its missing parts supplied by reference TRBV30 and TRBJ1-2, is SQTIHQWPATLVQPVGSPLSLECTVEGTSNPNLYWYRQAAGRGLQLLFYSVGIGQISSEVPQNLSASRPQDRQFILSSKKLLLSDSGFYLCAWSVLTGLYGYTFGSGTRLTVV.

The rearrangement uses TRBV7-2 and TRBJ1-5; D gene unclear. Deletions cut 1 base from V and 8 bases from J, with 12 bases between. The CDR3 contains 14 residues. From germline, CDR1 is SGHTA and CDR2 FQGNSA. The CDR3 is CASSLDSRSKPQHF. CDR3 DNA sequence: TGTGCCAGCAGCTTAGACAGCCGAAGCAAGCCCCAGCATTTT. The full variable domain, completed using reference TRBV7-2 and TRBJ1-5, is GAGVSQSPSNKVTEKGKDVELRCDPISGHTALYWYRQSLGQGLEFLIYFQGNSAPDKSGLPSDRFSAERTGGSVSTLTIQRTQQEDSAVYLCASSLDSRSKPQHFGDGTRLSIL.

The J gene is TRBJ2-2, the V gene TRBV6-1, with D perhaps TRBD2 (6 bases). Germline V gene data show CDR1 as MNHNS and CDR2 as SASEGT. V was clipped by 7 bases and J by 6 bases, with 12 bases between them. The CDR3 covers 13 residues. For the CDR3, the DNA is TGTGCCAGCACGCCGGGAGTGGCCGGGGAGCTGTTTTTT. This translates into CASTPGVAGELFF.

The table lists this clone with a few counts. V gene TRBV15 combines with J gene TRBJ2-3, with 10 positions matching TRBD2. Germline CDR1 reads LNHNV; CDR2 reads YYDKDF (reference sequence). The V segment lost 6 bases and the J segment 6 bases; nucleotides outside the gene matches: 12. The CDR3 is 16 residues long. This CDR3 reads CATRGPSGGHPDTQYF. The DNA of the CDR3 is TGTGCCACCAGAGGTCCTAGCGGGGGCCACCCGGATACGCAGTATTTT.

This CDR3 reads CASSVGGDTTHEQYF. In DNA form, the CDR3 reads TGTGCCAGCAGCGTAGGGGGGGATACCACCCACGAGCAGTACTTC. The V call is TRBV9, the J call TRBJ2-7; a weak D match, TRBD2 (6 bases). Trimming removed 0 bases at V and 5 bases at J, with 15 bases between. The CDR3 loop spans 15 amino acids. Germline CDR1 and CDR2: SGDLS and YYNGEE.

The sample holds a few counts of this clone. The chain carries TRBV5-4 and TRBJ2-3; 10 bases fit TRBD2. There are 16 residues in the CDR3. The V segment lost 4 bases and the J segment 6 bases; nucleotides outside the gene matches: 11. Germline V gene lookup returns CDR1 SGHNT and CDR2 YYREEE (reference sequence). In DNA form, the CDR3 reads TGTGCCAGCAGCCCCACCCTAGCGGGGGCAGTGGATACGCAGTATTTT. Protein: CASSPTLAGAVDTQYF.

The chain links TRBV19 to TRBJ2-2, with TRBD1 matching over 8 bases. This CDR3 is built from 14 residues. Germline values: CDR1 LNHDA, CDR2 SQIVND (reference sequence). V was pared by 3 bases and J by 5 bases, with 2 bases of the junction left unmatched. Here the CDR3 reads CASSMTGVTGELFF. CDR3 bases: TGTGCCAGTAGTATGACAGGGGTTACCGGGGAGCTGTTTTTT.

The V gene is TRBV2, the J gene TRBJ2-2; no firm D call. The length of the CDR3 is 11 residues. CDR1 SNHLY and CDR2 FYNNEI come from the germline V gene. V lost 8 bases, J lost 7 bases, and 8 bases lay in between. The CDR3 here is CASALSGELFF. CDR3 in DNA: TGTGCCAGCGCGTTGAGCGGGGAGCTGTTTTTT.

The rearrangement joins TRBV10-3 to TRBJ1-6; TRBD1 aligns across 7 bases. The CDR3 is 13 residues long. Per the germline V gene, CDR1 is ENHRY and CDR2 is SYGVKD. The trim removed 7 bases at V and 7 bases at J, leaving 4 bases unmatched. CDR3 DNA sequence: TGTGCCATCAACGGACAGGTGAATTCACCCCTCCACTTT. Translating gives CAINGQVNSPLHF.

About this clone: The same CDR3 is also encoded by other DNA sequences in this sample. This sequence joins TRBV20-1 and TRBJ2-1; D call uncertain. Trimming took 5 bases from V and 4 from J, leaving 3 bases between them. This CDR3 has 10 amino acids. Germline CDR1 reads DFQATT; CDR2 reads SNEGSKA (reference sequence). The CDR3 sequence: CSALYNEQFF. The DNA of the CDR3 is TGCAGTGCTCTGTACAATGAGCAGTTCTTC.

This clone has only a few counts. This rearrangement joins TRBV7-2 to TRBJ2-4; D is possibly TRBD2 (5 bases). Trimming removed 6 bases from V and 7 bases from J, with 13 bases in between. The CDR3 totals 13 residues. Looked up from germline, CDR1 is SGHTA and CDR2 is FQGNSA. CDR3 amino acids: CASSRGQRNIQYF. The CDR3 DNA reads TGTGCCAGCAGTCGCGGTCAGCGGAACATTCAGTACTTC.

This clone was detected a few times. V and J are TRBV14 and TRBJ2-1, with TRBD1 identical over 9 bases. J was trimmed by 7 bases and V by 3 bases; bases with no gene match: 10. Germline V CDR1 and CDR2: SGHDN, FVKESK. CDR3 size: 16 residues. The CDR3, as DNA: TGTGCCAGCAGCCAGGACGTAGGACAGGGGTCTAATGAGCAGTTCTTC. Translated, it gives CASSQDVGQGSNEQFF.

The rearrangement joins TRBV27 to TRBJ2-5; TRBD2 matches 9 bases. J lost 5 bases, V lost 2 bases, and 9 bases had no gene match. The length of the CDR3 is 16 residues. Looked up from germline, CDR1 is MNHEY and CDR2 is SMNVEV (reference sequence). Written as DNA, the CDR3 is TGTGCCAGCAGTTTACGGAGCGGGAGGCTAGGTGAGACCCAGTACTTC. Translated, it gives CASSLRSGRLGETQYF.